A single sample is the source of the 11 T cell receptor beta chains below, sequenced in a study of shared clonotypes between healthy human individuals. Profiled with immunoSEQ multiplex PCR; TCRdb holds only in-frame clones, not every one. In the table there are about 650,000 clones, nearly 97% of which are singletons. Naive CD8 populations comprised CD45RO-negative cells positively selected for CCR7, excluding terminally differentiated effector memory CD45RA+ cells. The material sequenced was naive CD8+ T cells sorted from blood. These receptors all stem from a woman younger than 45 in good health.

This clone was counted only a few times. This chain uses TRBV5-1 with TRBJ1-2, with a weak D call TRBD1 (6 bases). This CDR3 has 13 residues. V was pared by 5 bases and J by 6 bases, with 14 bases between. Germline assignment: CDR1 SGHRS and CDR2 YFSETQ. The DNA for the CDR3 is TGCGCCAGCAGGACAGGAATTAAAGATGGCTACACCTTC. It translates to CASRTGIKDGYTF.

The V gene is TRBV4-1, the J gene TRBJ2-1; 8 bases line up with TRBD2. This CDR3 contains 16 residues. Per germline, CDR1 MGHRA and CDR2 YSYEKL. V gave up 3 bases and J gave up 8 bases; unmatched junction bases: 12. In nucleotides, the CDR3 is TGCGCCAGCAGCCATCCCGCGGGACTAGATACCGATGAGCAGTTCTTC. It is translated as CASSHPAGLDTDEQFF.

The chain has TRBV29-1 and TRBJ2-7; TRBD2 aligns across 10 bases. This CDR3 region has 14 residues. J gave up 3 bases and V 6 bases, and 8 bases lay outside the gene matches. CDR1 SQVTM and CDR2 ANQGSEA come from the germline V gene. CDR3 nucleotides: TGCAGCGTCGCTAGCGGGAGTTCGGACTACGAGCAGTACTTC. Translating gives CSVASGSSDYEQYF.

This rearrangement joins TRBV7-6 to TRBJ2-1; D ambiguous. The length of the CDR3 is 15 residues. CDR1 and CDR2 (germline): SGHVS, FNYEAQ. V lost 4 bases to trimming and J lost 0 bases, with 10 bases between them. CDR3 loop: CASSSHPSSYNEQFF. The CDR3 bases are TGTGCCAGCAGCTCCCACCCGAGCTCCTACAATGAGCAGTTCTTC.

The chain joins TRBV5-6 to TRBJ1-2, with TRBD1 identical over 8 bases. The germline V gene has CDR1 SGHDT and CDR2 YYEEEE. Germline trimming cut 4 bases from V and 7 bases from J; bases unmatched to any gene: 9. This CDR3 contains 14 residues. The CDR3 reads CASSVDGTGGGYTF. The CDR3 coding sequence is TGTGCCAGCAGCGTAGATGGGACAGGCGGTGGCTACACCTTC. Full variable domain (outside the CDR3, taken from reference TRBV5-6 and TRBJ1-2): DAGVTQSPTHLIKTRGQQVTLRCSPKSGHDTVSWYQQALGQGPQFIFQYYEEEERQRGNFPDRFSGHQFPNYSSELNVNALLLGDSALYLCASSVDGTGGGYTFGSGTRLTVV.

The genes are TRBV7-9 and TRBJ2-7, with TRBD1 as a possible D gene (5 bases). CDR1 SEHNR and CDR2 FQNEAQ come from the germline V gene (reference sequence). Trimming removed 1 base from V and 3 bases from J, with 13 bases in between. The CDR3 has 15 amino acids. The CDR3 is CASSLVTADHYEQYF. CDR3 bases: TGTGCCAGCAGCTTAGTGACAGCCGATCACTACGAGCAGTACTTC. The whole variable domain, remainder taken from reference TRBV7-9 and TRBJ2-7, is DTGVSQNPRHKITKRGQNVTFRCDPISEHNRLYWYRQTLGQGPEFLTYFQNEAQLEKSRLLSDRFSAERPKGSFSTLEIQRTEQGDSAMYLCASSLVTADHYEQYFGPGTRLTVT.

The chain is built from TRBV28 and TRBJ1-2; TRBD1 might be the D (6 bases). The V end lost 2 bases, the J end lost 8 bases, and 9 bases lay between the germline ends. The CDR3 has 12 amino acids. In germline, CDR1 is MDHEN, CDR2 SYDVKM. CDR3 sequence reads: CASSLGGGGYTF. The CDR3 DNA reads as TGTGCCAGCAGTTTAGGGGGCGGAGGCTACACCTTC.

The rearrangement uses TRBV7-9 and TRBJ2-5; D call uncertain. V was trimmed by 5 bases and J by 4 bases, leaving 17 bases between them. The length of the CDR3 is 15 residues. Germline V gene data show CDR1 as SEHNR and CDR2 as FQNEAQ (reference sequence). The CDR3 here is CASSPSILVGETQYF. DNA for the CDR3: TGTGCCAGCAGCCCCTCGATTTTAGTAGGAGAGACCCAGTACTTC.

The CDR3 here is CASSSPTGPYEQYF. The CDR3 coding sequence is TGTGCCAGCAGCTCTCCTACAGGCCCCTACGAGCAGTACTTC. The gene calls are TRBV5-6 and TRBJ2-7; a possible D gene is TRBD1 (5 bases). This CDR3 has 14 residues. Germline V gene sequence: CDR1 SGHDT, CDR2 YYEEEE. V was trimmed by 3 bases and J by 2 bases, leaving 12 bases between them.

The V gene is TRBV21-1, the J gene TRBJ2-7; the table calls TRBD2, which could not be checked here. TRBV21-1 is a documented pseudogene. This CDR3 spans 16 amino acids. The CDR3 loop reads CASSKLAVEGSYEQYF. DNA of the CDR3: TGTGCCAGCAGCAAACTAGCGGTGGAGGGTTCCTACGAGCAGTACTTC.

As to this clone: Additional DNA sequences in this sample encode the identical CDR3. The V gene is TRBV27, the J gene TRBJ2-1, with D uncertain. The V gene lost 3 bases and the J gene lost 0 bases, with 3 bases spanning the gap. CDR3 size: 13 residues. Germline V gene lookup returns CDR1 MNHEY and CDR2 SMNVEV (reference sequence). The CDR3 protein is CASSFGSYNEQFF. The CDR3 bases are TGTGCCAGCAGTTTCGGCTCCTACAATGAGCAGTTCTTC.